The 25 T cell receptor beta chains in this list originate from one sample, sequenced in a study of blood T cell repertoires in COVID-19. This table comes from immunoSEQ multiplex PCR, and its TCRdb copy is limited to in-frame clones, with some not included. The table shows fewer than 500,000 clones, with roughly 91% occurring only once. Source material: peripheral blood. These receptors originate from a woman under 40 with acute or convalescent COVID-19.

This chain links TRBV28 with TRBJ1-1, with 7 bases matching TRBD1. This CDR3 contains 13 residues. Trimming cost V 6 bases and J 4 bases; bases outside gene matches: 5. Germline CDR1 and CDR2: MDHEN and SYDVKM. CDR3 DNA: TGTGCCAGCAGGCAGGGGGGTGTCACTGAAGCTTTCTTT. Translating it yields CASRQGGVTEAFF.

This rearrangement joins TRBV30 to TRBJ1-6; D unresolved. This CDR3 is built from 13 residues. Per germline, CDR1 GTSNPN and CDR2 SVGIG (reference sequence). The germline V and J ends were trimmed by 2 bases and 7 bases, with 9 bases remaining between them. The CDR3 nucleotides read TGTGCCTGGAGTAAAACAGCCAATTCACCCCTCCACTTT. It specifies CAWSKTANSPLHF.

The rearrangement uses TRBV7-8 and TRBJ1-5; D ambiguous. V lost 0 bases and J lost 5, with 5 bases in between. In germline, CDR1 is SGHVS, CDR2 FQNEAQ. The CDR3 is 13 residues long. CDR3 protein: CASSLAFDQPQHF. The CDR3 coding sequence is TGTGCCAGCAGCTTAGCGTTCGATCAGCCCCAGCATTTT.

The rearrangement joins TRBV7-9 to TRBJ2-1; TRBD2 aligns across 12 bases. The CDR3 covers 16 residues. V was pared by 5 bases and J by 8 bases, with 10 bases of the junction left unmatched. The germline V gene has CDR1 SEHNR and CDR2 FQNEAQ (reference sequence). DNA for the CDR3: TGTGCCAGCAGCCCGCCTAGCGGGGGGGCGATCCATGAGCAGTTCTTC. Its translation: CASSPPSGGAIHEQFF.

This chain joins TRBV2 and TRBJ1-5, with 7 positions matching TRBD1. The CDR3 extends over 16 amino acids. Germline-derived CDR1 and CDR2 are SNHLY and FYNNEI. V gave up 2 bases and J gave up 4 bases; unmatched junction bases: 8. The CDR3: CASSELRGRANQPQHF. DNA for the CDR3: TGTGCCAGCAGTGAATTAAGGGGGCGAGCAAATCAGCCCCAGCATTTT.

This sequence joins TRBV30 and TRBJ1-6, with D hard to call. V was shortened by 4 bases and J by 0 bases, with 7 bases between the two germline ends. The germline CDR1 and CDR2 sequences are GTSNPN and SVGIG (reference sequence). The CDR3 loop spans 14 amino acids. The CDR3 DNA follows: TGTGCCTGGATGATTAGCTCCTATAATTCACCCCTCCACTTT. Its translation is CAWMISSYNSPLHF.

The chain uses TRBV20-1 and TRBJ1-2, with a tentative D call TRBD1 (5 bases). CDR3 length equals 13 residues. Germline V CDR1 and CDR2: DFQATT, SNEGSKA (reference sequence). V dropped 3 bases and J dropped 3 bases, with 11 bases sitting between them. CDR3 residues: CSASTGVDYGYTF. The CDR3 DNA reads TGCAGTGCTAGTACAGGCGTCGACTATGGCTACACCTTC.

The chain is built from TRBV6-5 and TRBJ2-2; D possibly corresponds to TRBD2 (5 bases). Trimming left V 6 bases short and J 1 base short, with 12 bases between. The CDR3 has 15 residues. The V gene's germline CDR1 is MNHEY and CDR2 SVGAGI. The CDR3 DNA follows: TGTGCCAGCAGAGACAAAGCGGTGAACACCGGGGAGCTGTTTTTT. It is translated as CASRDKAVNTGELFF.

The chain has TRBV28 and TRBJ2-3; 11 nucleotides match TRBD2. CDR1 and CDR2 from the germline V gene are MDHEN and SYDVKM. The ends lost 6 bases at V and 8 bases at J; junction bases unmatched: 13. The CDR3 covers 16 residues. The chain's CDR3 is CASSINLAGGRTTQYF. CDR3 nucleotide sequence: TGTGCCAGCAGCATAAATCTAGCGGGGGGCCGAACTACGCAGTATTTT.

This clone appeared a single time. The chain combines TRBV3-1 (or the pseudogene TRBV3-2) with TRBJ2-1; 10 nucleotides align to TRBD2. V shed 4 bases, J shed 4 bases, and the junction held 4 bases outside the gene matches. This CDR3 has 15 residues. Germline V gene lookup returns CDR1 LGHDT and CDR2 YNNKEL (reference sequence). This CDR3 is CASSLSGGTYNEQFF. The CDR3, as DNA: TGTGCCAGCAGCCTTAGCGGGGGGACTTACAATGAGCAGTTCTTC.

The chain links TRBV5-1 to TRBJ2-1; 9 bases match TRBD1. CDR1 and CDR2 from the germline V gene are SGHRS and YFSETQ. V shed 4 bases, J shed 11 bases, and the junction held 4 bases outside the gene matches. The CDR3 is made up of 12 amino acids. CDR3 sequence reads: CASSIDRGKQFF. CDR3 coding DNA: TGCGCCAGCAGCATTGACAGGGGGAAGCAGTTCTTC.

The CDR3 DNA sequence: TGTGCCAGCAGTGGAGACAGGGGGTGGACTGAAGCTTTCTTT. Protein product: CASSGDRGWTEAFF. The chain couples TRBV28 to TRBJ1-1, with 9 bases matching TRBD1. CDR1 MDHEN and CDR2 SYDVKM come from the germline V gene. After removal of 5 bases from V and 5 bases from J, the junction contained 6 bases not matched to a gene. CDR3 size: 14 residues.

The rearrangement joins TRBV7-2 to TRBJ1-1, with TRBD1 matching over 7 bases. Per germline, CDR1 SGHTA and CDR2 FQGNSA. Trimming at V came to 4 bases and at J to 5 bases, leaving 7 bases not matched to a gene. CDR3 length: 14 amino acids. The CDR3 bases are TGTGCCAGCAGCTCGGGACAGTGGCGGACTGAAGCTTTCTTT. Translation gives CASSSGQWRTEAFF.

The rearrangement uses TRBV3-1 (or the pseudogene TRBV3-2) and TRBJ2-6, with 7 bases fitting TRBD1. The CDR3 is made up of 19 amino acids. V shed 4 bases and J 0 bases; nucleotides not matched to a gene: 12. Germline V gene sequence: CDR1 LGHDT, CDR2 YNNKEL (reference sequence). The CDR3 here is CASSLLTGTVPSGANVLTF. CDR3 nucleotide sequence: TGTGCCAGCAGCCTTTTGACCGGGACAGTGCCCTCTGGGGCCAACGTCCTGACTTTC.

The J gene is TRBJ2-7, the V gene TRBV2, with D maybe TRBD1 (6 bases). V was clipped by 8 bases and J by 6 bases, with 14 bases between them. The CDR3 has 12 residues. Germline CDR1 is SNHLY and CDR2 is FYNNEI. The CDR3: CASAKQGFEQYF. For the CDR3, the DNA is TGTGCCAGCGCAAAACAGGGATTCGAGCAGTACTTC.

CDR3 nucleotide sequence: TGCGCCAGCAGCCTCCCGGACGGGATCACTGAAGCTTTCTTT. It specifies CASSLPDGITEAFF. The genes are TRBV4-1 and TRBJ1-1; D unresolved. Germline lookup yields CDR1 MGHRA and CDR2 YSYEKL. V was shortened by 4 bases and J by 4 bases, with 13 bases between the two germline ends. This CDR3 has 14 amino acids.

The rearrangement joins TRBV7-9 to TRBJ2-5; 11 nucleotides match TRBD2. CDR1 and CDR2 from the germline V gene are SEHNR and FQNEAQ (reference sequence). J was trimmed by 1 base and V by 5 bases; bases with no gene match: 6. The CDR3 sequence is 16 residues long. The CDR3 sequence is CASSHGLAGTQETQYF. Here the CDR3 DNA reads TGTGCCAGCAGCCACGGACTAGCGGGTACCCAAGAGACCCAGTACTTC.

The CDR3 here is CASSSLRGGGTDTQYF. CDR3 sequence (DNA): TGCGCCAGCAGCTCCTTGCGGGGGGGCGGCACAGATACGCAGTATTTT. The V and J genes are TRBV5-1 and TRBJ2-3, with 9 positions matching TRBD2. The CDR3 sequence is 16 residues long. J was trimmed by 1 base and V by 3 bases; bases with no gene match: 6. CDR1 and CDR2 from the germline V gene are SGHRS and YFSETQ.

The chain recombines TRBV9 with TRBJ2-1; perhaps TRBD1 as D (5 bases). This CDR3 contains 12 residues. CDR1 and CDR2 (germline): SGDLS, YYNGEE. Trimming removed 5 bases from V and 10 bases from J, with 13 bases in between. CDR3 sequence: CASSNSRGEQFF. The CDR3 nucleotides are TGTGCCAGCAGTAACTCAAGGGGAGAGCAGTTCTTC.

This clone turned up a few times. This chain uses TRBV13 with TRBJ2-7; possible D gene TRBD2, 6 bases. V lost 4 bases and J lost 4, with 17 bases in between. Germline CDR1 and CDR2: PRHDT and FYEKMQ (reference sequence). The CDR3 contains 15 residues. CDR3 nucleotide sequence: TGTGCCAGCAGCTCCTCCCCTGGGACTCGTTACGAGCAGTACTTC. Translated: CASSSSPGTRYEQYF.

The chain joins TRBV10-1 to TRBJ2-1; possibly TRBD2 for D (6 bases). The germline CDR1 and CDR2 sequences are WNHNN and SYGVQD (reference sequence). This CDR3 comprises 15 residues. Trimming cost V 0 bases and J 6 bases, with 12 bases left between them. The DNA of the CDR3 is TGCGCCAGCAGTGAGTCCAGGCGGGGTACCAATGAGCAGTTCTTC. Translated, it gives CASSESRRGTNEQFF.

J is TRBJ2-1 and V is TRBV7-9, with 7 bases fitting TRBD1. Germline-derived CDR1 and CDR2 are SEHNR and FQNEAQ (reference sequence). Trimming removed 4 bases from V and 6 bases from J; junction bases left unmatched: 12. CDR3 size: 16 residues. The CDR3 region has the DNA TGTGCCAGCAGCTCCCCAAAAGGGGGCGCCGGCAATGAGCAGTTCTTC. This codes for CASSSPKGGAGNEQFF.

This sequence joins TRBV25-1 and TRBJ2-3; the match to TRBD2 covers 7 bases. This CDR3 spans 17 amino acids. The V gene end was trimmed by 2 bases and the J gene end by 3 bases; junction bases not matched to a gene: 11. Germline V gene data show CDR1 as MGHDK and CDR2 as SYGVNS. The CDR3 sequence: CASSEPWGGGDTDTQYF. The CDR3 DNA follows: TGTGCCAGCAGTGAACCATGGGGCGGGGGAGATACAGATACGCAGTATTTT.

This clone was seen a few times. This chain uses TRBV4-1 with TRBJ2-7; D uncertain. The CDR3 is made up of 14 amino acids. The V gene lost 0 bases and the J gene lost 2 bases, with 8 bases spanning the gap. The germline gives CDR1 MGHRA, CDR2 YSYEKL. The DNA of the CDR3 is TGCGCCAGCAGCCAAGAGCCAGGCACCTACGAGCAGTACTTC. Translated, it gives CASSQEPGTYEQYF.

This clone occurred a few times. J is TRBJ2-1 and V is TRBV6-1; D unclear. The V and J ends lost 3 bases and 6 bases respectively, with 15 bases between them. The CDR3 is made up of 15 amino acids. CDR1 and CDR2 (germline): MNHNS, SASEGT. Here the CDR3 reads CASSDSRPGVNEQFF. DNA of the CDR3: TGTGCCAGCAGTGACAGCCGTCCCGGAGTCAATGAGCAGTTCTTC.